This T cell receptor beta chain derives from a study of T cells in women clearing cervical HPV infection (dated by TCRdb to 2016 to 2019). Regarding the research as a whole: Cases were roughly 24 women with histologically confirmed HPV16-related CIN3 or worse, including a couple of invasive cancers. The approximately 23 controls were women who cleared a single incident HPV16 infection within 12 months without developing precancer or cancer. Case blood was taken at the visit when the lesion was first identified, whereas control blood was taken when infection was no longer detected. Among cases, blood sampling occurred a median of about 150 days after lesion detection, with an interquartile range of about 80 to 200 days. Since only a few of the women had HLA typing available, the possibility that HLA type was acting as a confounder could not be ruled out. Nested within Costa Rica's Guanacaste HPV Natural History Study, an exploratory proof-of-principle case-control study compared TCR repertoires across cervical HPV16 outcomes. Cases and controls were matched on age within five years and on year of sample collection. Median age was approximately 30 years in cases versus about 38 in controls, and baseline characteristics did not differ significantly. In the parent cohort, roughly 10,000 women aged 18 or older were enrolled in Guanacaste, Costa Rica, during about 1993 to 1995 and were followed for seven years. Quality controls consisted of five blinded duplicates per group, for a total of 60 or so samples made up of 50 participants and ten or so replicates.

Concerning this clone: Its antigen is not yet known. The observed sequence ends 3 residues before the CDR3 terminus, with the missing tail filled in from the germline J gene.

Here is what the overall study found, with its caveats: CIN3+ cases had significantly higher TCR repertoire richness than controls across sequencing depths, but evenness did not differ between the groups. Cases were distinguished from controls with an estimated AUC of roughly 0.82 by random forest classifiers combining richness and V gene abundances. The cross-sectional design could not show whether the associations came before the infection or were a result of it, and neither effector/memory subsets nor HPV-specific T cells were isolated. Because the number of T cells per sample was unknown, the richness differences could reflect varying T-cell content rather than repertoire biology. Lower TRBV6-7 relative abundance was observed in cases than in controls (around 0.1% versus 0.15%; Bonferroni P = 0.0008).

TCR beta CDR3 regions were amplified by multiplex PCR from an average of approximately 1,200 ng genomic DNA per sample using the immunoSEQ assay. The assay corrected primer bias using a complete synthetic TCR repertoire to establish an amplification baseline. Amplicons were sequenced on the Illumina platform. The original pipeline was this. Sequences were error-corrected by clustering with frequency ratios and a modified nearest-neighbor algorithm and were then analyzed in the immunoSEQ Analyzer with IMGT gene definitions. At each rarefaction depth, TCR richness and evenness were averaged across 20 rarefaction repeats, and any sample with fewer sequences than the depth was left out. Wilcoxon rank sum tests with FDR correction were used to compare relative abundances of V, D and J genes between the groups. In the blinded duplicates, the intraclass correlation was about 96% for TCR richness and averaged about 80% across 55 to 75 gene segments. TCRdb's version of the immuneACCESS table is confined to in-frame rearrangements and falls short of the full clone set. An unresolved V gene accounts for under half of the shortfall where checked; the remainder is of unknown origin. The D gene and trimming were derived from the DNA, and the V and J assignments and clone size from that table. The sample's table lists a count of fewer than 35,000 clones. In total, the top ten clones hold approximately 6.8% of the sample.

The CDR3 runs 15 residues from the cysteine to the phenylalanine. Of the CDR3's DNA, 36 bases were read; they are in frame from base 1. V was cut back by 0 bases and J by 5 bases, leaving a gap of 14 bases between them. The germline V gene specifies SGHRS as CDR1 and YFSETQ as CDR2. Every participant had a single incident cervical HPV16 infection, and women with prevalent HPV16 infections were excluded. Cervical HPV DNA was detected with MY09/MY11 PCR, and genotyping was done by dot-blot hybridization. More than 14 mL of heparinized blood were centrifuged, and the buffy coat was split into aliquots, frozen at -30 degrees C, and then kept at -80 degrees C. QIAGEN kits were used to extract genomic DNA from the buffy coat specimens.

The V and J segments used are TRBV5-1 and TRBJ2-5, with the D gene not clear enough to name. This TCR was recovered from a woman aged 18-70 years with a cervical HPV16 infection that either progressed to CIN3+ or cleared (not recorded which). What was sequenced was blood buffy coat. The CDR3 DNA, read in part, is TGCGCCAGCAGCTTGGCTTGGCTCCCTGAGGAGACC. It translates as CASSLAWLPEET. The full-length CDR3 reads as CASSLAWLPEETQYF. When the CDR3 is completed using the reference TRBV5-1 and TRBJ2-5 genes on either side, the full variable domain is KAGVTQTPRYLIKTRGQQVTLSCSPISGHRSVSWYQQTPGQGLQFLFEYFSETQRNKGNFPGRFSGRQFSNSRSEMNVSTLELGDSALYLCASSLAWLPEETQYFGPGTRLLVL.